What follows is one T cell receptor beta chain and its context. Its specificity is unknown. The junction differs from germline at one of its ends, possibly a read error. The V gene's germline CDR1 is SGHRS and CDR2 YFSETQ. CDR3 length: 14 amino acids. This sample was taken from a study of identical twins. Findings and caveats of the study: Out-of-frame TCR alpha sharing observed in monozygotic twins exceeded model estimates.

Using its own MiXCR run on the 5' RACE reads, TCRdb lists one record per CDR3 protein. This table holds about 470,000 distinct CDR3 sequences, 20% to 25% found once. Separately, the same data were catalogued under a study of T cells expressing NK-cell markers.

The chain recombines TRBV5-1 with TRBJ2-3, with 9 positions matching TRBD1. Specimen: CD4+ T cells sorted from blood. The clonotype originates from a young woman in good health. For the CDR3, the DNA is TGTGCCAGCAGCCTGGGACAGGGCCCAGATACGCAGTATTTT. Residues: CASSLGQGPDTQYF.